A selection of T cell receptor beta chains follows, all from one sample in a study of blood T cell repertoires in COVID-19. Profiling relied on immunoSEQ multiplex PCR, and the TCRdb table lists in-frame clones only, not all of them. The table includes roughly 230,000 clones, roughly 84% detected once. Sample: peripheral blood. Receptors originate from a man aged 50 to 60 with active or convalescent COVID-19. Both conserved end residues are part of each CDR3. The D gene is left open where the match is weak. Clone size is stated in some rows and not others, as once, few, many or a class when expanded.

CDR3 protein: CASSRQGGYGYTF
CDR3 DNA: TGTGCCAGCAGCCGACAGGGGGGCTATGGCTACACCTTC
clone size: once
J gene: TRBJ1-2
D gene: TRBD1
V gene: TRBV2

CDR3 protein: CASSIDRVTEAFF
CDR3 DNA: TGTGCCAGCAGCATCGACAGGGTCACTGAAGCTTTCTTT
clone size: .
J gene: TRBJ1-1
D gene: TRBD1
V gene: TRBV6-5

CDR3 protein: CASSYGWATDTQYF
CDR3 DNA: TGTGCCAGCAGCTACGGCTGGGCAACAGATACGCAGTATTTT
clone size: once
J gene: TRBJ2-3
D gene: .
V gene: TRBV2

CDR3 protein: CASSLETGGYYEQYF
CDR3 DNA: TGCGCCAGCAGCTTGGAGACAGGGGGCTATTACGAGCAGTACTTC
clone size: .
J gene: TRBJ2-7
D gene: TRBD1
V gene: TRBV5-1

CDR3 protein: CSASTGITGYTF
CDR3 DNA: TGCAGTGCTAGTACAGGAATAACTGGCTACACCTTC
clone size: .
J gene: TRBJ1-2
D gene: .
V gene: TRBV20-1

CDR3 protein: CATSRAGEKLFF
CDR3 DNA: TGTGCCACCAGTCGAGCGGGTGAAAAACTGTTTTTT
clone size: few
J gene: TRBJ1-4
D gene: .
V gene: TRBV24-1

CDR3 protein: CASSLAGQAKNIQYF
CDR3 DNA: TGTGCCAGCAGCTTGGCTGGCCAAGCCAAAAACATTCAGTACTTC
clone size: .
J gene: TRBJ2-4
D gene: .
V gene: TRBV5-4

CDR3 protein: CATSGPPNYGYTF
CDR3 DNA: TGTGCCACCAGTGGGCCACCTAACTATGGCTACACCTTC
clone size: .
J gene: TRBJ1-2
D gene: .
V gene: TRBV24-1

CDR3 protein: CATSPGQGSPSEAFF
CDR3 DNA: TGTGCAACCTCCCCGGGACAGGGATCCCCGAGTGAAGCTTTCTTT
clone size: .
J gene: TRBJ1-1
D gene: TRBD1
V gene: TRBV19

CDR3 protein: CASSKQGWGNTEAFF
CDR3 DNA: TGTGCCAGCAGTAAGCAGGGTTGGGGGAACACTGAAGCTTTCTTT
clone size: .
J gene: TRBJ1-1
D gene: .
V gene: TRBV27

CDR3 protein: CASSPPKTGSSHRDTEAFF
CDR3 DNA: TGTGCCAGCTCACCACCGAAGACAGGGTCGAGCCATAGGGACACTGAAGCTTTCTTT
clone size: once
J gene: TRBJ1-1
D gene: TRBD1
V gene: TRBV18

CDR3 protein: CASSAPPTGYNQPQHF
CDR3 DNA: TGTGCCAGCAGTGCCCCCCCGACAGGGTACAATCAGCCCCAGCATTTT
clone size: .
J gene: TRBJ1-5
D gene: TRBD1
V gene: TRBV2

CDR3 protein: CASSLGRLMMAQETQYF
CDR3 DNA: TGTGCCAGCAGCTTGGGTCGACTGATGATGGCTCAAGAGACCCAGTACTTC
clone size: .
J gene: TRBJ2-5
D gene: .
V gene: TRBV5-5

CDR3 protein: CASSITGGNQPQHF
CDR3 DNA: TGTGCCAGTAGTATAACAGGGGGGAATCAGCCCCAGCATTTT
clone size: .
J gene: TRBJ1-5
D gene: TRBD1
V gene: TRBV19

CDR3 protein: CASSYGQTNTGELFF
CDR3 DNA: TGTGCCAGCAGTTACGGACAGACGAACACCGGGGAGCTGTTTTTT
clone size: .
J gene: TRBJ2-2
D gene: .
V gene: TRBV6-6

CDR3 protein: CASSDRDRGGNEQFF
CDR3 DNA: TGTGCCAGTAGTGACCGGGACAGGGGGGGGAATGAGCAGTTCTTC
clone size: .
J gene: TRBJ2-1
D gene: TRBD1
V gene: TRBV19

CDR3 protein: CASKGLDGYNEQFF
CDR3 DNA: TGTGCCAGCAAGGGACTAGACGGATACAATGAGCAGTTCTTC
clone size: .
J gene: TRBJ2-1
D gene: TRBD2
V gene: TRBV6-5

CDR3 protein: CASSPRRTGAETQYF
CDR3 DNA: TGTGCCAGCAGCCCCCGACGGACAGGGGCAGAGACCCAGTACTTC
clone size: .
J gene: TRBJ2-5
D gene: TRBD1
V gene: TRBV7-2

CDR3 protein: CASRRRVNTEAFF
CDR3 DNA: TGTGCCAGCAGAAGGAGGGTGAACACTGAAGCTTTCTTT
clone size: .
J gene: TRBJ1-1
D gene: .
V gene: TRBV6-5

CDR3 protein: CATSRDFREQYF
CDR3 DNA: TGTGCCACCAGCAGAGATTTCAGAGAGCAGTACTTC
clone size: .
J gene: TRBJ2-7
D gene: .
V gene: TRBV15

CDR3 protein: CASTPGGPAAGNTIYF
CDR3 DNA: TGTGCCAGCACCCCGGGGGGGCCAGCTGCTGGAAACACCATATATTTT
clone size: .
J gene: TRBJ1-3
D gene: .
V gene: TRBV5-4

CDR3 protein: CASSHTTGPGEPQHF
CDR3 DNA: TGTGCCAGCAGCCATACGACAGGGCCCGGGGAGCCCCAGCATTTT
clone size: .
J gene: TRBJ1-5
D gene: TRBD1
V gene: TRBV3-1/TRBV3-2

CDR3 protein: CAWSGGTRDTEAFF
CDR3 DNA: TGTGCCTGGAGTGGGGGGACACGGGACACTGAAGCTTTCTTT
clone size: .
J gene: TRBJ1-1
D gene: .
V gene: TRBV30

CDR3 protein: CASSQLMTGGYQPQHF
CDR3 DNA: TGCGCCAGCAGCCAACTAATGACAGGGGGGTATCAGCCCCAGCATTTT
clone size: .
J gene: TRBJ1-5
D gene: TRBD1
V gene: TRBV4-1

CDR3 protein: CASRDRGSNTEAFF
CDR3 DNA: TGCGCCAGCAGGGACAGGGGGTCGAACACTGAAGCTTTCTTT
clone size: .
J gene: TRBJ1-1
D gene: TRBD1
V gene: TRBV5-1

CDR3 protein: CASSTQPTGQGNYEQYF
CDR3 DNA: TGTGCCAGCTCCACCCAACCCACGGGACAGGGTAATTACGAGCAGTACTTC
clone size: .
J gene: TRBJ2-7
D gene: TRBD1
V gene: TRBV18

CDR3 protein: CASGPTGTNQDEQFF
CDR3 DNA: TGTGCCAGCGGTCCAACCGGGACAAACCAGGACGAGCAGTTCTTC
clone size: .
J gene: TRBJ2-1
D gene: .
V gene: TRBV28

CDR3 protein: CASSESPQVNYGYTF
CDR3 DNA: TGTGCCAGCAGTGAATCCCCACAGGTCAACTATGGCTACACCTTC
clone size: .
J gene: TRBJ1-2
D gene: .
V gene: TRBV6-1

CDR3 protein: CASSDQGSTEAFF
CDR3 DNA: TGTGCCAGCAGTGATCAGGGGTCCACTGAAGCTTTCTTT
clone size: .
J gene: TRBJ1-1
D gene: .
V gene: TRBV2

CDR3 protein: CASSLQGYEQYF
CDR3 DNA: TGTGCCAGCAGTTTACAGGGTTACGAGCAGTACTTC
clone size: .
J gene: TRBJ2-7
D gene: .
V gene: TRBV28

CDR3 protein: CASSKREINEKLFF
CDR3 DNA: TGTGCCAGCAGCAAACGGGAGATTAATGAAAAACTGTTTTTT
clone size: few
J gene: TRBJ1-4
D gene: .
V gene: TRBV21-1

CDR3 protein: CASSRELAGGPVAGELFF
CDR3 DNA: TGTGCCAGCAGCCGAGAACTAGCGGGGGGGCCGGTCGCCGGGGAGCTGTTTTTT
clone size: .
J gene: TRBJ2-2
D gene: TRBD2
V gene: TRBV3-1/TRBV3-2

CDR3 protein: CASTRSGQETQYF
CDR3 DNA: TGTGCCAGCACCAGGAGCGGACAAGAGACCCAGTACTTC
clone size: once
J gene: TRBJ2-5
D gene: .
V gene: TRBV6-6

CDR3 protein: CAWSLALDQPQHF
CDR3 DNA: TGTGCCTGGAGTCTCGCTCTAGATCAGCCCCAGCATTTT
clone size: .
J gene: TRBJ1-5
D gene: .
V gene: TRBV30

CDR3 protein: CAISEPPDSYGYTF
CDR3 DNA: TGTGCCATCAGTGAGCCCCCAGACAGCTATGGCTACACCTTC
clone size: .
J gene: TRBJ1-2
D gene: .
V gene: TRBV10-3

CDR3 protein: CASRLSVGVAIYSNQPQHF
CDR3 DNA: TGTGCAAGTCGCTTATCAGTCGGGGTTGCTATATATAGCAATCAGCCCCAGCATTTT
clone size: .
J gene: TRBJ1-5
D gene: .
V gene: TRBV12-2

CDR3 protein: CSARQGLSYEQYF
CDR3 DNA: TGCAGCGCCCGGCAGGGACTCTCCTACGAGCAGTACTTC
clone size: .
J gene: TRBJ2-7
D gene: .
V gene: TRBV29-1

CDR3 protein: CASSNYRDRDYGYTF
CDR3 DNA: TGTGCCAGCTCAAACTACCGGGACAGGGATTATGGCTACACCTTC
clone size: .
J gene: TRBJ1-2
D gene: TRBD1
V gene: TRBV18

CDR3 protein: CASSPGRLGGKLFF
CDR3 DNA: TGTGCCAGCAGCCCCGGCAGACTAGGAGGAAAACTGTTTTTT
clone size: .
J gene: TRBJ1-4
D gene: .
V gene: TRBV3-1/TRBV3-2

CDR3 protein: CASSPLTGTGVFFGYTF
CDR3 DNA: TGTGCCAGCAGTCCGCTTACCGGGACAGGGGTTTTTTTTGGCTACACCTTC
clone size: .
J gene: TRBJ1-2
D gene: TRBD1
V gene: TRBV27

CDR3 protein: CASSAGDRGMNTEAFF
CDR3 DNA: TGTGCCAGTAGTGCCGGGGACAGGGGAATGAACACTGAAGCTTTCTTT
clone size: .
J gene: TRBJ1-1
D gene: TRBD1
V gene: TRBV19

CDR3 protein: CASSEASGEQFF
CDR3 DNA: TGTGCCAGCAGTGAAGCCTCCGGGGAGCAGTTCTTC
clone size: .
J gene: TRBJ2-1
D gene: .
V gene: TRBV2

CDR3 protein: CASSPGGLAPATNEKLFF
CDR3 DNA: TGCGCCAGCAGCCCGGGGGGTTTGGCCCCCGCAACTAATGAAAAACTGTTTTTT
clone size: .
J gene: TRBJ1-4
D gene: .
V gene: TRBV5-1

CDR3 protein: CASGSGGYNEQFF
CDR3 DNA: TGTGCCAGCGGTAGCGGGGGCTACAATGAGCAGTTCTTC
clone size: few
J gene: TRBJ2-1
D gene: TRBD2
V gene: TRBV25-1

CDR3 protein: CASSQDRLAGGNSPLHF
CDR3 DNA: TGCGCCAGCAGCCAAGATAGGCTGGCAGGGGGCAATTCACCCCTCCACTTT
clone size: .
J gene: TRBJ1-6
D gene: TRBD1
V gene: TRBV4-3

CDR3 protein: CASSFDGLLNTEAFF
CDR3 DNA: TGTGCCAGCAGCTTCGATGGGCTGTTAAACACTGAAGCTTTCTTT
clone size: .
J gene: TRBJ1-1
D gene: .
V gene: TRBV5-6